Sequencing of this TCR beta chain was carried out in a study of blood T cell repertoires in COVID-19. Turning to the study itself: COVID-19 samples collected from the United States, Italy and Spain covered acute and convalescent phases. T cells, B-cell-depleted T cells, or PBMCs provided the cDNA or gDNA that served as material.

Produced via immunoSEQ multiplex PCR; TCRdb's table is partial and in-frame only. Here the sample spans roughly 220,000 clones, 80% to 90% being singletons. The sample holds a few counts of this clone. V lost 0 bases, J lost 0 bases, and 2 bases stayed unmatched. The CDR3 covers 15 residues. CDR1 and CDR2 from the germline V gene are SGHNT and YYREEE (reference sequence). The rearrangement uses TRBV5-4 and TRBJ2-7; 8 bases fit TRBD1. Material for sequencing was peripheral blood. This TCR came from a man in his thirties or forties who had recovered from COVID-19. The CDR3 DNA reads TGTGCCAGCAGCTTGGGTCAGGGGGCCTCCTACGAGCAGTACTTC. It is translated as CASSLGQGASYEQYF.